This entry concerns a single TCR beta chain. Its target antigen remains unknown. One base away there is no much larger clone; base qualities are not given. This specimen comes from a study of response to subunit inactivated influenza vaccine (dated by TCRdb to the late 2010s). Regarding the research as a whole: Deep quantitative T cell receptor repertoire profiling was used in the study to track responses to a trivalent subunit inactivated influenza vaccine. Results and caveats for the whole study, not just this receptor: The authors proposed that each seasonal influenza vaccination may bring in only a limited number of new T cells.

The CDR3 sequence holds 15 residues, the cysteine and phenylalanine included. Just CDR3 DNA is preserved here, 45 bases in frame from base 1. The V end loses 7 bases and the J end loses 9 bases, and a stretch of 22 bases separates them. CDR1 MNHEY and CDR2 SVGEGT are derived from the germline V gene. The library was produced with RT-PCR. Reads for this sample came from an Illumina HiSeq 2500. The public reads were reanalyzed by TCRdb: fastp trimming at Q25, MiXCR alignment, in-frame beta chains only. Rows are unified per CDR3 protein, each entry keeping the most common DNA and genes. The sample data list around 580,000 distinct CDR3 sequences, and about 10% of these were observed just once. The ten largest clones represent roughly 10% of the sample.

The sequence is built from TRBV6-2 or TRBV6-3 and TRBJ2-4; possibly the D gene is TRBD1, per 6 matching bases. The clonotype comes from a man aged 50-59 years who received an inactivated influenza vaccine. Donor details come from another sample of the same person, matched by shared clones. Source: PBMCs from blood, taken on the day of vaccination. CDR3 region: CASTGENRVRGIQYF. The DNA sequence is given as TGTGCCAGCACCGGAGAAAACAGGGTTCGAGGCATTCAGTACTTC.